The 21 T cell receptor beta chains below come from one sample, sequenced in a study of blood T cell repertoires in COVID-19. TCRdb's table, derived via immunoSEQ multiplex PCR, lists solely in-frame clones and lacks some. Of about 300,000 clones listed, around 90% were seen once; the top ten hold approximately 5%. Sequenced input: PBMCs or T cells enriched from blood (not recorded which). The receptors were gathered from a woman aged 25 to 39 who had recovered from COVID-19.

The genes are TRBV4-1 and TRBJ2-1; D unresolved. Trimming took 3 bases from V and 0 from J, leaving 12 bases between them. Germline CDR1 MGHRA, CDR2 YSYEKL. This CDR3 has 16 residues. CDR3 amino acids: CASSQWFTISYNEQFF. For the CDR3, the DNA is TGCGCCAGCAGCCAGTGGTTTACTATCTCCTACAATGAGCAGTTCTTC.

This chain links TRBV19 with TRBJ2-1, with 7 bases matching TRBD2. The V segment lost 3 bases and the J segment 1 base; nucleotides outside the gene matches: 6. Germline V gives CDR1 LNHDA, CDR2 SQIVND (reference sequence). The CDR3 contains 16 residues. CDR3 sequence (DNA): TGTGCCAGTAGTATTCTGGGGGGGGTATCCTACAATGAGCAGTTCTTC. Amino acids: CASSILGGVSYNEQFF.

The chain recombines TRBV4-3 with TRBJ1-1; D is undetermined. Germline V gene data show CDR1 as LGHNA and CDR2 as YSLEER. CDR3 length equals 14 residues. V shed 4 bases and J shed 1 base, with 10 bases lying between them. The chain's CDR3 is CASSPTGGNTEAFF. DNA of the CDR3: TGCGCCAGCAGCCCCACCGGAGGGAACACTGAAGCTTTCTTT.

This chain uses TRBV30 with TRBJ1-5; D remains unclear. Trimming stripped 5 bases from V and 3 bases from J, with 11 bases between. The germline V gene encodes CDR1 GTSNPN and CDR2 SVGIG (reference sequence). CDR3 size: 13 residues. The CDR3 is CAWGGNHNQPQHF. CDR3 sequence (DNA): TGTGCCTGGGGCGGGAACCACAATCAGCCCCAGCATTTT. Combining the CDR3 with reference TRBV30 and TRBJ1-5 gives the whole variable domain SQTIHQWPATLVQPVGSPLSLECTVEGTSNPNLYWYRQAAGRGLQLLFYSVGIGQISSEVPQNLSASRPQDRQFILSSKKLLLSDSGFYLCAWGGNHNQPQHFGDGTRLSIL.

About this clone itself: Other nucleotide sequences in the sample specify the same CDR3. The chain combines TRBV5-1 with TRBJ2-1; TRBD1 agrees at 9 bases. Germline assignment: CDR1 SGHRS and CDR2 YFSETQ. The CDR3 has 15 amino acids. V gave up 3 bases and J gave up 1 base; unmatched junction bases: 2. This CDR3 is CASSSGTGSYNEQFF. CDR3 coding DNA: TGCGCCAGCAGCTCCGGGACAGGGTCCTACAATGAGCAGTTCTTC.

The rearrangement joins TRBV6-1 to TRBJ1-3, with 8 positions matching TRBD1. Germline values: CDR1 MNHNS, CDR2 SASEGT. The CDR3 extends over 20 amino acids. Trimming removed 4 bases from V and 0 bases from J; junction bases left unmatched: 17. The CDR3: CASSVRMGQATTSSGNTIYF. CDR3 in DNA: TGTGCCAGCAGTGTAAGAATGGGACAGGCCACAACCAGCTCTGGAAACACCATATATTTT.

The chain uses TRBV6-5 and TRBJ1-2; 7 bases agree with TRBD1. The CDR3 is made up of 12 amino acids. Germline loops: CDR1 MNHEY, CDR2 SVGAGI. J lost 5 bases, V lost 8 bases, and 5 bases had no gene match. This chain's CDR3 is CASSTGRYGYTF. The CDR3 DNA follows: TGTGCCAGCTCGACAGGGAGGTATGGCTACACCTTC.

V usage is TRBV18 and J usage is TRBJ1-5; D is undetermined. V dropped 3 bases and J dropped 4 bases, with 7 bases sitting between them. This CDR3 is 13 amino acids long. The germline V gene has CDR1 KGHSH and CDR2 LQKENI. CDR3 residues: CASSPGLNQPQHF. The CDR3 DNA reads as TGTGCCAGCTCACCTGGGCTTAATCAGCCCCAGCATTTT. Complete variable domain (other parts from reference TRBV18 and TRBJ1-5): NAGVMQNPRHLVRRRGQEARLRCSPMKGHSHVYWYRQLPEEGLKFMVYLQKENIIDESGMPKERFSAEFPKEGPSILRIQQVVRGDSAAYFCASSPGLNQPQHFGDGTRLSIL.

The chain employs TRBV5-1 and TRBJ1-5, with D maybe TRBD1 (5 bases). Looked up from germline, CDR1 is SGHRS and CDR2 is YFSETQ. The V end lost 4 bases, the J end lost 10 bases, and 18 bases lay between the germline ends. This CDR3 has 14 amino acids. CDR3: CASSDGTYQGPQHF. As DNA, the CDR3 is TGCGCCAGCAGCGATGGTACTTATCAGGGTCCCCAGCATTTT.

The CDR3 spells CASKGVGQGLYEQYF. The CDR3 coding sequence is TGTGCCAGCAAGGGGGTGGGACAGGGGCTTTACGAGCAGTACTTC. V usage is TRBV25-1 and J usage is TRBJ2-7, with 10 bases aligning to TRBD1. Per germline, CDR1 MGHDK and CDR2 SYGVNS. This CDR3 has 15 residues. Germline trimming cut 7 bases from V and 4 bases from J; bases unmatched to any gene: 10.

This chain connects TRBV12-3 or TRBV12-4 to TRBJ2-7; 7 nucleotides agree with TRBD1. After removal of 3 bases from V and 4 bases from J, the junction contained 3 bases not matched to a gene. The CDR3 covers 13 residues. This CDR3 reads CASSFGQVYEQYF. The CDR3 coding sequence is TGTGCCAGCAGTTTTGGACAGGTTTACGAGCAGTACTTC.

J is TRBJ1-5 and V is TRBV5-1; weak D call: TRBD1 (6 bases). The germline V gene encodes CDR1 SGHRS and CDR2 YFSETQ. The CDR3 runs to 13 residues. The ends were cut back, 5 bases at V and 7 bases at J, with 13 bases in the middle. The CDR3 is CASRGRDNQPQHF. The CDR3 bases are TGCGCCAGCAGAGGGAGGGACAACCAGCCCCAGCATTTT.

The sample holds a few counts of this clone. The chain couples TRBV6-1 to TRBJ1-4; 12 nucleotides agree with TRBD1. Trimming removed 2 bases from V and 5 bases from J; junction bases left unmatched: 9. Germline-derived CDR1 and CDR2 are MNHNS and SASEGT. The CDR3 is made up of 18 amino acids. Here the CDR3 DNA reads TGTGCCAGCAGTGAATTCGGGACAGGGGGCTTGAGGAATGAAAAACTGTTTTTT. Its protein product is CASSEFGTGGLRNEKLFF.

This chain links TRBV6-4 with TRBJ1-1; 11 bases fit TRBD1. This CDR3 is built from 16 residues. V lost 2 bases and J lost 4; bases outside the gene matches: 6. The V gene's germline CDR1 is MRHNA and CDR2 SNTAGT. The CDR3 DNA reads as TGTGCCAGCAGTGACGAACCAGGGACAGGGGGCACTGAAGCTTTCTTT. This encodes CASSDEPGTGGTEAFF.

The chain has TRBV11-2 and TRBJ2-5; 7 bases line up with TRBD2. The J segment lost 7 bases and the V segment lost 1 base, leaving 3 bases of the junction unmatched. The CDR3 contains 13 residues. Germline CDR1 is SGHAT and CDR2 is FQNNGV. For the CDR3, the DNA is TGTGCCAGCAGCTTAGGGGGGGGTGTGACCCAGTACTTC. Amino acid sequence: CASSLGGGVTQYF.

The chain has TRBV5-1 and TRBJ2-7; TRBD1 agrees at 7 bases. This CDR3 has 15 residues. With 4 bases clipped from V and 0 bases from J, the junction kept 7 bases outside the gene matches. Germline values: CDR1 SGHRS, CDR2 YFSETQ. CDR3 amino acids: CASSEGTASSYEQYF. DNA for the CDR3: TGCGCCAGCAGCGAAGGGACAGCGAGCTCCTACGAGCAGTACTTC. Complete variable domain (other parts from reference TRBV5-1 and TRBJ2-7): KAGVTQTPRYLIKTRGQQVTLSCSPISGHRSVSWYQQTPGQGLQFLFEYFSETQRNKGNFPGRFSGRQFSNSRSEMNVSTLELGDSALYLCASSEGTASSYEQYFGPGTRLTVT.

The table lists this clone with a few counts. V usage is TRBV6-4 and J usage is TRBJ1-2; the D gene is possibly TRBD1 (5 bases). The CDR3 is made up of 13 amino acids. CDR1 and CDR2 from the germline V gene are MRHNA and SNTAGT. Trimming removed 3 bases from V and 9 bases from J, with 14 bases in between. CDR3 in amino acids: CASSDTGGIRYTF. CDR3 nucleotides: TGTGCCAGCAGTGATACGGGGGGGATTCGCTACACCTTC.

The J gene is TRBJ1-5, the V gene TRBV6-5; TRBD1 agrees at 7 bases. The germline gives CDR1 MNHEY, CDR2 SVGAGI. This CDR3 has 13 residues. J gave up 7 bases and V 8 bases, and 8 bases lay outside the gene matches. The CDR3 region is CASGETGRQPQHF. The CDR3 coding sequence is TGTGCCAGCGGGGAGACAGGGCGGCAGCCCCAGCATTTT.

This chain connects TRBV6-2 or TRBV6-3 to TRBJ1-5, with a possible D match to TRBD1 (5 bases). Germline CDR1 MNHEY, CDR2 SVGEGT. Trimming pared 7 bases from V and 5 bases from J, leaving 18 bases between. The CDR3 has 15 amino acids. CDR3 sequence: CASNPPGRVDQPQHF. The CDR3 coding sequence is TGTGCCAGCAACCCCCCCGGCAGGGTCGATCAGCCCCAGCATTTT.

The rearrangement links TRBV5-4 to TRBJ2-1; D not certain. This CDR3 is built from 13 residues. The germline CDR1 and CDR2 sequences are SGHNT and YYREEE (reference sequence). The V end was cut by 4 bases, the J end by 5 bases, with 10 bases between. The CDR3, as DNA: TGTGCCAGCAGCACAATGCCCGACAATGAGCAGTTCTTC. Translating gives CASSTMPDNEQFF.

Note on this clone: At the DNA level, this CDR3 is encoded by other sequences in the same sample as well. CDR3: CASSRTGGTEAFF. DNA for the CDR3: TGTGCCAGCAGCCGCACAGGGGGCACTGAAGCTTTCTTT. The J gene is TRBJ1-1, the V gene TRBV3-1 (or the pseudogene TRBV3-2), with 8 bases matching TRBD1. The CDR3 runs 13 residues. V gave up 4 bases and J gave up 4 bases; unmatched junction bases: 2. Germline V gene lookup returns CDR1 LGHDT and CDR2 YNNKEL (reference sequence).